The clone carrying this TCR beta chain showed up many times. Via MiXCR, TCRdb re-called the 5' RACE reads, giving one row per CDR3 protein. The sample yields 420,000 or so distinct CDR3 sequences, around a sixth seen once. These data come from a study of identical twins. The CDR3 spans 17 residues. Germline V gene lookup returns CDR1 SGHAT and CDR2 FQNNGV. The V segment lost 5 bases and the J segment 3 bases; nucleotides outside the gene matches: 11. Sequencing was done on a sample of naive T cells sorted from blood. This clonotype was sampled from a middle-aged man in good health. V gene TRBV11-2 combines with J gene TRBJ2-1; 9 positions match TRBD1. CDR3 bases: TGTGCCAGCAGCCCGCACCTACAGGGGGCCATCTACAATGAGCAGTTCTTC. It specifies CASSPHLQGAIYNEQFF.